Sequencing of this T cell receptor (beta chain) was carried out in a study of blood T cell repertoires in COVID-19. Overall study: Nucleic acid was either cDNA or gDNA, and it came from T cells, B-cell-depleted T cells, or PBMCs.

Clones were read by immunoSEQ multiplex PCR, and TCRdb kept only the in-frame ones, dropping some. Among some 300,000 clones listed, over 75% were seen once. Everyone who took part was roughly 18 to 89 years old, and they came from roughly 25 US areas. Participant-given clinical history determined each cohort assignment. Donors in Cohort 3 who had recovered were those with two negative PCRs, healthcare professional clearance, or resolution of their symptoms. Germline CDR1 and CDR2: SEHNR and FQNEAQ (reference sequence). The V and J ends lost 2 bases and 5 bases, in that order; junction bases with no gene match: 3. The CDR3 has 16 amino acids.

The origin of this receptor is a man aged 30 to 39 who had recovered from COVID-19. The chain combines TRBV7-9 with TRBJ2-2; 12 bases are shared with TRBD2. The material sequenced was PBMCs or T cells enriched from blood (not recorded which). The CDR3 loop reads CASSLLAGGRTGELFF. The CDR3 DNA reads TGTGCCAGCAGCTTACTAGCGGGGGGGCGAACCGGGGAGCTGTTTTTT. Complete variable domain (other parts from reference TRBV7-9 and TRBJ2-2): DTGVSQNPRHKITKRGQNVTFRCDPISEHNRLYWYRQTLGQGPEFLTYFQNEAQLEKSRLLSDRFSAERPKGSFSTLEIQRTEQGDSAMYLCASSLLAGGRTGELFFGEGSRLTVL.